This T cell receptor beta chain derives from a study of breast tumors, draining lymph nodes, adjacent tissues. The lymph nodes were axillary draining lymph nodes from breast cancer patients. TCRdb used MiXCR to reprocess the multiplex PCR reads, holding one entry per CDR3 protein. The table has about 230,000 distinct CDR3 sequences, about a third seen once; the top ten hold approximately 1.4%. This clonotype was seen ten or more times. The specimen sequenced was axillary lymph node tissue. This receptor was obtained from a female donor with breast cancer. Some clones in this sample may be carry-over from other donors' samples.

Here the CDR3 reads CASTHTDGNYGYTF. DNA of the CDR3: TGTGCCAGTACCCATACGGACGGTAACTATGGCTACACCTTC. The V call is TRBV19, the J call TRBJ1-2; D uncertain. The CDR3 covers 14 residues. V was pared by 7 bases and J by 1 base, with 13 bases between. CDR1 and CDR2 from the germline V gene are LNHDA and SQIVND (reference sequence).